This TCR beta chain was documented in a study of cytomegalovirus exposure and HLA in healthy donors. The study ran its PCR with 60 Vbeta and 13 Jbeta primers. Some clones are missing from TCRdb's copy, which holds only in-frame ones; the method was immunoSEQ multiplex PCR. Counted here are roughly 190,000 clones, over 60% occurring once; the ten biggest clones make up approximately 0.99%. This CDR3 comprises 15 residues. V lost 4 bases and J lost 3, with 13 bases in between. Germline V lookup: CDR1 SGHRS, CDR2 YFSETQ. The chain links TRBV5-1 to TRBJ2-2; a possible D gene is TRBD2 (6 bases). This TCR came from a woman in her thirties or forties in good health and CMV-seronegative. Material: PBMCs. This CDR3 is CASSPGTDHTGELFF. CDR3 nucleotide sequence: TGCGCCAGCAGCCCGGGGACTGATCACACCGGGGAGCTGTTTTTT.